The rows below give T cell receptor beta chains drawn from one sample of a study of T-cell reconstitution after alpha-beta-depleted transplantation in children. In TCRdb, the PCR reads were re-called with MiXCR into one record per CDR3 protein. The sample shows about a million distinct CDR3 sequences, about 31% of them seen only once. The material was PBMCs, mostly from graft donor cells, obtained 360 days after TCRalphabeta/CD19-depleted stem cell transplant. All receptors derive from a boy in the first two years of life who had a stem cell transplant for SCID, so the T cells may come from the graft donor. CDR3s include the opening cysteine and the closing phenylalanine or tryptophan. Fields, in order: D gene, J gene, V gene, clone size, CDR3 protein, CDR3 DNA. A D gene is named only where the DNA matches it firmly. The size of a clone is reported for some rows only, either as once, few or many, or as a class for expanded clones.

.,TRBJ1-4,TRBV7-6,once,CASSFEGWATNEKLFF,TGTGCCAGCAGCTTCGAGGGGTGGGCAACTAATGAAAAACTGTTTTTT
.,TRBJ2-7,TRBV28,.,CASSLFADPYEQYF,TGTGCCAGCAGTTTATTCGCGGACCCCTACGAGCAGTACTTC
TRBD1,TRBJ2-7,TRBV20-1,.,CSAREQGELGYEQYF,TGCAGTGCTAGAGAACAGGGGGAATTAGGATACGAGCAGTACTTC
TRBD1,TRBJ1-2,TRBV20-1,.,CSARATQGEGGYTF,TGCAGTGCTAGAGCTACACAGGGGGAGGGCGGCTACACCTTC
.,TRBJ2-5,TRBV7-3,.,CASSPGWGRVAETQYF,TGTGCCAGCAGTCCCGGGTGGGGGAGAGTCGCAGAGACCCAGTACTTC
TRBD1,TRBJ2-1,TRBV20-1,few,CSAPNRGQGALYNEQFF,TGCAGTGCTCCCAACCGGGGACAGGGGGCGCTCTACAATGAGCAGTTCTTC
.,TRBJ2-1,TRBV7-2,.,CASSRKSGAYNEQFF,TGTGCCAGCAGCCGTAAATCTGGGGCATACAATGAGCAGTTCTTC
.,TRBJ1-1,TRBV20-1,.,CSARAGVHTEAFF,TGCAGTGCTAGAGCGGGGGTCCATACTGAAGCTTTCTTT
.,TRBJ2-7,TRBV12-3/TRBV12-4,.,CASSLNKASYEQYF,TGTGCCAGCAGTTTGAACAAAGCCTCCTACGAGCAGTACTTC
.,TRBJ2-3,TRBV10-3,.,CAISEFSNTQYF,TGTGCCATCAGTGAGTTTTCGAATACGCAGTATTTT
.,TRBJ2-5,TRBV12-3/TRBV12-4,few,CASSLRDPLETQYF,TGTGCCAGCAGTTTACGGGATCCCTTGGAGACCCAGTACTTC
TRBD1,TRBJ1-6,TRBV9,.,CASSPGQHNSPLHF,TGTGCCAGCAGCCCGGGACAGCATAATTCACCCCTCCACTTT
TRBD1,TRBJ1-1,TRBV4-1,few,CASSQKGQGNTEAFF,TGCGCCAGCAGCCAGAAGGGACAGGGGAACACTGAAGCTTTCTTT
TRBD1,TRBJ1-5,TRBV12-3/TRBV12-4,.,CASSFNWWTGDYSNQPQHF,TGTGCCAGCAGTTTTAATTGGTGGACAGGGGATTATAGCAATCAGCCCCAGCATTTT
.,TRBJ1-1,TRBV6-1,.,CASKRVGNTEAFF,TGTGCCAGCAAAAGGGTGGGGAACACTGAAGCTTTCTTT
TRBD2,TRBJ2-5,TRBV20-1,few,CSARVGAGGLQETQYF,TGCAGTGCTAGAGTTGGGGCGGGGGGTCTCCAAGAGACCCAGTACTTC
TRBD1,TRBJ2-1,TRBV7-9,few,CASSSSGTGRLNEQFF,TGTGCCAGCAGCTCCTCCGGGACAGGGAGGTTGAATGAGCAGTTCTTC
TRBD1,TRBJ2-1,TRBV25-1,few,CASSARQGKLGSYNEQFF,TGTGCCAGCAGTGCGAGACAGGGTAAATTAGGGTCCTACAATGAGCAGTTCTTC
.,TRBJ1-5,TRBV27,.,CASSLFQSGQPQHF,TGTGCCAGCAGTTTATTTCAGAGCGGTCAGCCCCAGCATTTT
.,TRBJ1-2,TRBV6-1,.,CASSPPHGSFYGYTF,TGTGCCAGCAGCCCCCCTCACGGCTCTTTCTATGGCTACACCTTC
.,TRBJ2-7,TRBV20-1,few,CSALGAYYEQYF,TGCAGTGCATTAGGCGCCTACTACGAGCAGTACTTC
.,TRBJ2-7,TRBV29-1,few,CSVESGVYEQYF,TGCAGCGTTGAGTCAGGAGTCTACGAGCAGTACTTC
TRBD2,TRBJ2-5,TRBV18,.,CASSPPGGPQETQYF,TGTGCCAGCTCACCCCCGGGGGGTCCCCAAGAGACCCAGTACTTC
TRBD1,TRBJ1-6,TRBV13,.,CASSLLMDRRSPLHF,TGTGCCAGCAGCTTACTGATGGACAGGAGGTCACCCCTCCACTTT
.,TRBJ1-6,TRBV5-6,few,CASSSGGPLHF,TGTGCCAGCAGCTCCGGAGGGCCCCTCCACTTT
TRBD2,TRBJ2-5,TRBV7-9,few,CASSFGGALQETQYF,TGTGCCAGCAGCTTCGGGGGGGCGCTACAAGAGACCCAGTACTTC
.,TRBJ1-2,TRBV12-3/TRBV12-4,once,CATYRGRDYGYTF,TGTGCCACCTATCGAGGCCGTGACTATGGCTACACCTTC
.,TRBJ2-5,TRBV20-1,many,CSARGLEKQETQYF,TGCAGTGCTAGAGGACTTGAAAAACAAGAGACCCAGTACTTC
TRBD1,TRBJ1-1,TRBV27,.,CASSWKTGGPNTEAFF,TGTGCCAGCAGTTGGAAGACAGGGGGCCCGAACACTGAAGCTTTCTTT
TRBD2,TRBJ2-5,TRBV3-1,.,CASSQFASGQETQYF,TGTGCCAGCAGCCAATTTGCTAGCGGACAAGAGACCCAGTACTTC
TRBD2,TRBJ2-5,TRBV20-1,.,CSPWTSEETQYF,TGCAGTCCTTGGACTAGCGAAGAGACCCAGTACTTC
TRBD1,TRBJ2-7,TRBV27,.,CASSPPGTGRAEQYF,TGTGCCAGCAGTCCCCCCGGGACAGGGAGGGCCGAGCAGTACTTC
.,TRBJ2-4,TRBV7-8,.,CASSLAGTLYQYF,TGTGCCAGCAGCTTAGCCGGGACCTTGTACCAGTACTTC
.,TRBJ1-6,TRBV12-3/TRBV12-4,.,CASSATGTSPLHF,TGTGCCAGCAGTGCTACAGGGACTTCACCCCTCCACTTT
.,TRBJ1-1,TRBV4-1,.,CASSQRPGQGGTEAFF,TGCGCCAGCAGCCAGAGGCCGGGGCAGGGTGGGACTGAAGCTTTCTTT
.,TRBJ2-3,TRBV4-1,few,CASSHLLRSLTDTQYF,TGCGCCAGCAGCCACCTTCTGAGAAGCCTCACAGATACGCAGTATTTT
.,TRBJ2-1,TRBV7-8,few,CASSPEGGTPYNEQFF,TGTGCCAGCAGCCCGGAGGGGGGGACCCCGTACAATGAGCAGTTCTTC
.,TRBJ1-1,TRBV5-1,few,CASSHGTVNTEAFF,TGCGCCAGCAGCCACGGGACGGTGAACACTGAAGCTTTCTTT
.,TRBJ2-3,TRBV20-1,.,CSASGYTDTQYF,TGCAGTGCTAGTGGATACACAGATACGCAGTATTTT
.,TRBJ1-1,TRBV7-6,few,CASSLPPQGVVTEAFF,TGTGCCAGCAGCTTACCCCCTCAGGGAGTCGTCACTGAAGCTTTCTTT
.,TRBJ1-3,TRBV4-2,few,CASSQERTMGGNTIYF,TGTGCCAGCAGCCAAGAAAGGACCATGGGCGGAAACACCATATATTTT
TRBD2,TRBJ2-7,TRBV20-1,.,CSATGGARAFRISYEQYF,TGCAGTGCCACCGGGGGGGCGAGGGCTTTCCGTATCTCCTACGAGCAGTACTTC
.,TRBJ2-2,TRBV12-3/TRBV12-4,few,CASNGEKLFF,TGTGCCAGCAACGGGGAGAAGCTGTTTTTT
TRBD1,TRBJ2-5,TRBV7-8,few,CASSLVTGGETQYF,TGTGCCAGCAGCTTAGTAACAGGGGGGGAGACCCAGTACTTC
.,TRBJ1-5,TRBV6-1,few,CASRADSNQPQHF,TGTGCCAGCAGGGCTGATAGCAATCAGCCCCAGCATTTT
.,TRBJ2-5,TRBV7-9,few,CASRDNRRGGETQYF,TGTGCCAGCAGGGATAACCGGCGGGGTGGAGAGACCCAGTACTTC
.,TRBJ2-7,TRBV2,few,CASSPRDKRLYEQYF,TGTGCCAGCAGCCCCCGGGACAAGAGACTCTACGAGCAGTACTTC
TRBD2,TRBJ2-7,TRBV11-2,.,CASSLRTSGGLAESYEQYF,TGTGCCAGCAGCTTGAGGACTAGCGGGGGCCTAGCGGAATCCTACGAGCAGTACTTC
.,TRBJ2-1,TRBV12-5,.,CASGLARDPNKFF,TGTGCTAGTGGTTTGGCCCGGGACCCTAATAAGTTCTTC
.,TRBJ2-1,TRBV11-2,few,CASTPRGSGYEQFF,TGTGCCAGCACCCCGAGGGGGAGTGGGTATGAGCAGTTCTTC
.,TRBJ1-2,TRBV12-3/TRBV12-4,.,CVTGQRGYTF,TGTGTTACGGGACAAAGGGGCTACACCTTC
.,TRBJ1-2,TRBV18,few,CASSPGAPTNYGYTF,TGTGCCAGCTCACCCGGAGCACCTACTAACTATGGCTACACCTTC
TRBD1,TRBJ2-7,TRBV11-2,.,CASSLRGTAFYEQYF,TGTGCCAGCAGCTTAAGAGGGACAGCCTTCTACGAGCAGTACTTC
TRBD1,TRBJ1-2,TRBV12-3/TRBV12-4,few,CASSLGQGVDYGYTF,TGTGCCAGCAGTTTAGGACAGGGGGTAGACTATGGCTACACCTTC
.,TRBJ2-1,TRBV12-3/TRBV12-4,few,CASSRGALNEQFF,TGTGCCAGCAGTAGGGGGGCCCTCAATGAGCAGTTCTTC
.,TRBJ2-7,TRBV10-3,few,CAISDRQVMGEQYF,TGTGCCATCAGTGATCGACAGGTAATGGGGGAGCAGTACTTC
.,TRBJ2-5,TRBV4-3,few,CASSVGQYQETQYF,TGCGCCAGCAGCGTTGGACAGTACCAAGAGACCCAGTACTTC
TRBD1,TRBJ2-5,TRBV20-1,few,CSAVPSTGPRRTQYF,TGCAGTGCTGTCCCATCGACAGGGCCGCGGAGGACCCAGTACTTC
.,TRBJ1-6,TRBV6-1,few,CASSDVGYYNSPLHF,TGTGCCAGCAGTGACGTCGGGTACTATAATTCACCCCTCCACTTT
TRBD2,TRBJ2-5,TRBV7-2,.,CASSIPSGQETQYF,TGTGCCAGCAGCATCCCTAGCGGACAAGAGACCCAGTACTTC